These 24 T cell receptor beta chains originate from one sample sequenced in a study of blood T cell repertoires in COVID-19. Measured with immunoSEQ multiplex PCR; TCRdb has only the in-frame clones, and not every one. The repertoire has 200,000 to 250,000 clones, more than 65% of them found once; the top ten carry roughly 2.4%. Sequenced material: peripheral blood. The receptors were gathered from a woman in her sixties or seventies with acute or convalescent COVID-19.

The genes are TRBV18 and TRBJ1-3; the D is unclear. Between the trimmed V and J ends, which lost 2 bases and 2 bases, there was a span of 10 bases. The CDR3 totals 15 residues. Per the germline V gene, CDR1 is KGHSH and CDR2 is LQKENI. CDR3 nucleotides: TGTGCCAGCTCACCAAACAGCCACGCTGGAAACACCATATATTTT. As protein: CASSPNSHAGNTIYF.

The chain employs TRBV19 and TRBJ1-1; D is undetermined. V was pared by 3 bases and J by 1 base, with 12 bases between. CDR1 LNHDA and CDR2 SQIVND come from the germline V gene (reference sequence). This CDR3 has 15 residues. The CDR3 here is CASSIMAPGNTEAFF. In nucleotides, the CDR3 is TGTGCCAGTAGTATTATGGCCCCAGGGAACACTGAAGCTTTCTTT.

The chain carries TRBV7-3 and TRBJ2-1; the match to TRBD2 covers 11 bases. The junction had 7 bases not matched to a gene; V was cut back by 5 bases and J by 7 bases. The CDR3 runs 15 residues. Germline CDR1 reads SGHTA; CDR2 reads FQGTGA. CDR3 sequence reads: CASSPRLAGRNEQFF. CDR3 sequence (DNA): TGTGCCAGCAGCCCTCGACTAGCGGGGAGAAATGAGCAGTTCTTC.

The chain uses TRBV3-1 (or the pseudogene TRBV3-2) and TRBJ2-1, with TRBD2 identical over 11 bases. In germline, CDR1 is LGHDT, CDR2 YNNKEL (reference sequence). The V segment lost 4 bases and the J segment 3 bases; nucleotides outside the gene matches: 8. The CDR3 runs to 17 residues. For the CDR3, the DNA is TGTGCCAGCAGCCCTCGGACTAGCGGGTCCTACTACAATGAGCAGTTCTTC. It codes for CASSPRTSGSYYNEQFF.

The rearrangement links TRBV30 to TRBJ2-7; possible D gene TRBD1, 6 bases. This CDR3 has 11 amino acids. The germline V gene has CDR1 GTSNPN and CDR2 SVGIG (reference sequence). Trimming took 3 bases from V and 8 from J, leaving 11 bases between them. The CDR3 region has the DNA TGTGCCTGGAGCGGTGGGGGCCAGCAGTACTTC. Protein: CAWSGGGQQYF.

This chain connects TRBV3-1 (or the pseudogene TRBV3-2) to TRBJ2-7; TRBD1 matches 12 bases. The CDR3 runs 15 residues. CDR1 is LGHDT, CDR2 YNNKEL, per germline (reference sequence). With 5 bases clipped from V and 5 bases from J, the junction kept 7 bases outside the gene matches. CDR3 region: CASSYSGTGGHEQYF. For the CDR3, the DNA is TGTGCCAGCAGCTATTCCGGGACAGGGGGCCACGAGCAGTACTTC.

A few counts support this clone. The CDR3 reads CASSFGRNTEAFF. CDR3 coding DNA: TGTGCCAGTAGTTTTGGCAGGAACACTGAAGCTTTCTTT. V gene TRBV19 combines with J gene TRBJ1-1, with D uncertain. With 5 bases removed from V and 1 base from J, the gap between germline ends came to 8 bases. The germline V gene has CDR1 LNHDA and CDR2 SQIVND (reference sequence). This CDR3 is 13 amino acids long. Filled out from reference TRBV19 and TRBJ1-1, the complete variable domain reads DGGITQSPKYLFRKEGQNVTLSCEQNLNHDAMYWYRQDPGQGLRLIYYSQIVNDFQKGDIAEGYSVSREKKESFPLTVTSAQKNPTAFYLCASSFGRNTEAFFGQGTRLTVV.

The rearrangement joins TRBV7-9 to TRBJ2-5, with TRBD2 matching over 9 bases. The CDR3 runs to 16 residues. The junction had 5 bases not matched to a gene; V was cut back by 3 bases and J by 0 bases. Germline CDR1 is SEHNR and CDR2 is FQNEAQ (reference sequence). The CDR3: CASSLGSGGNQETQYF. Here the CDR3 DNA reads TGTGCCAGCAGCTTGGGTAGCGGGGGTAACCAAGAGACCCAGTACTTC.

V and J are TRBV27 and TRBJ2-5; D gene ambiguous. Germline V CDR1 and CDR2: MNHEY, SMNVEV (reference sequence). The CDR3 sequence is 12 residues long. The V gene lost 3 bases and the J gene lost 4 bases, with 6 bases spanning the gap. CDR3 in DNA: TGTGCCAGCAGTTTGAACGGAGAGACCCAGTACTTC. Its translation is CASSLNGETQYF.

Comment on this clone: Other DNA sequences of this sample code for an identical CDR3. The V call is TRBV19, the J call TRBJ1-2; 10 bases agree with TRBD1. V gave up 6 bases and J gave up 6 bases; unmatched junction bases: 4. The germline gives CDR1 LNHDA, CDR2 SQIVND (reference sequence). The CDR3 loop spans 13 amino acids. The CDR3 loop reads CASSRGQGNGYTF. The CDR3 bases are TGTGCCAGTAGCCGGGGACAGGGGAATGGCTACACCTTC.

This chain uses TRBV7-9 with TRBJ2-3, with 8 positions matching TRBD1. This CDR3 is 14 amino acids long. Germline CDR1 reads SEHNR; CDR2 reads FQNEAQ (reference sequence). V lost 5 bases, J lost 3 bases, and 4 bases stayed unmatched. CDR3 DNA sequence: TGTGCCAGCAGCAGAGGACAGGGAACAGATACGCAGTATTTT. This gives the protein CASSRGQGTDTQYF.

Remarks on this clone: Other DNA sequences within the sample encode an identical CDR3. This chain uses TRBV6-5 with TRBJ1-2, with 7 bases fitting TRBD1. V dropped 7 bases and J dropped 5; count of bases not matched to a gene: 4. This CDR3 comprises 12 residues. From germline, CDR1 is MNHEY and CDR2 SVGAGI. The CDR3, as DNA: TGTGCCAGCACCAGGACAGGATATGGCTACACCTTC. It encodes CASTRTGYGYTF.

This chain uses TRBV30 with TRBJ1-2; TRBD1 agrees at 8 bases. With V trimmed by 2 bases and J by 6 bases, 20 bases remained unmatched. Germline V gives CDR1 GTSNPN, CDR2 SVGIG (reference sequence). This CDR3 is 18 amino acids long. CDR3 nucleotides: TGTGCCTGGAGTAGCTACCAAGGTTCAGGGACAGGAGGAGATGGCTACACCTTC. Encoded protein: CAWSSYQGSGTGGDGYTF. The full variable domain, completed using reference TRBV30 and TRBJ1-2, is SQTIHQWPATLVQPVGSPLSLECTVEGTSNPNLYWYRQAAGRGLQLLFYSVGIGQISSEVPQNLSASRPQDRQFILSSKKLLLSDSGFYLCAWSSYQGSGTGGDGYTFGSGTRLTVV.

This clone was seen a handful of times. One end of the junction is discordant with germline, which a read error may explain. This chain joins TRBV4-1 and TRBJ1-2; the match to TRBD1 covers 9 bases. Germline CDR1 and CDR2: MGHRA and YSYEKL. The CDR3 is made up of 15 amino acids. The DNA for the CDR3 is TGCGCCAGCAGCCAAGTGGATTCGGGACAGGGCCTTCTTTTCTTC. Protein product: CASSQVDSGQGLLFF.

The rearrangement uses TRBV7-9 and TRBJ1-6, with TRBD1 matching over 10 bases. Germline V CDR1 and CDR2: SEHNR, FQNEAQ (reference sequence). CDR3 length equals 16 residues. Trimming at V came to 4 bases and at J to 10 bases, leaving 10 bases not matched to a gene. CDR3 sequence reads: CASSSWDRGVRSPLHF. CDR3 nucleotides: TGTGCCAGCAGCTCCTGGGACAGGGGAGTCCGATCACCCCTCCACTTT.

DNA for the CDR3: TGTGCCAGCAGCCAAGGGACAGGGGCCAGGAACACCATATATTTT. Translation gives CASSQGTGARNTIYF. This sequence joins TRBV3-1 (or the pseudogene TRBV3-2) and TRBJ1-3; 9 nucleotides agree with TRBD1. The CDR3 consists of 15 residues. J gave up 7 bases and V 1 base, and 5 bases lay outside the gene matches. The germline gives CDR1 LGHDT, CDR2 YNNKEL (reference sequence).

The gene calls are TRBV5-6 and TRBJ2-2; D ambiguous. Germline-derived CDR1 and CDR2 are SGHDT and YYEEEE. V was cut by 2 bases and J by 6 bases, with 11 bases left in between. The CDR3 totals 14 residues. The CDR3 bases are TGTGCCAGCAGCTTCGGCAGGAAGGCCGGGGAGCTGTTTTTT. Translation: CASSFGRKAGELFF.

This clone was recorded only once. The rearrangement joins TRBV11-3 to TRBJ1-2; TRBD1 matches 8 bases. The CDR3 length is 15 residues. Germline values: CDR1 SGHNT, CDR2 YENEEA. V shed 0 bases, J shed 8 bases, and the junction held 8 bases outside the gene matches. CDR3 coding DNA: TGTGCCAGCAGCTTAGAAGGGACAGGATGGGTCGGCTACACCTTC. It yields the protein CASSLEGTGWVGYTF.

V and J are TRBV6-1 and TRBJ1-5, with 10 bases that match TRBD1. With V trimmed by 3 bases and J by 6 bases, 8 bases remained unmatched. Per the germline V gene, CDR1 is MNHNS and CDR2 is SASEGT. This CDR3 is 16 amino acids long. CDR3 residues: CASSEQTGGAGQPQHF. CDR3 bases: TGTGCCAGCAGTGAGCAGACAGGGGGCGCGGGTCAGCCCCAGCATTTT.

The CDR3 spells CASSGWVQGSQETQYF. In DNA, the CDR3 is TGTGCCAGCAGTGGCTGGGTACAGGGGAGCCAAGAGACCCAGTACTTC. The chain uses TRBV6-1 and TRBJ2-5, with 7 bases matching TRBD1. The CDR3 sequence is 16 residues long. CDR1 is MNHNS, CDR2 SASEGT, per germline. J gave up 1 base and V 4 bases, and 9 bases lay outside the gene matches.

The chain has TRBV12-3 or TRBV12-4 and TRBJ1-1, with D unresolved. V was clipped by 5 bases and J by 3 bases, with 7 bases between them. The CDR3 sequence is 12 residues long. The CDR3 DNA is TGTGCCAGCAGTCCCGGTCACACTGAAGCTTTCTTT. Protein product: CASSPGHTEAFF.

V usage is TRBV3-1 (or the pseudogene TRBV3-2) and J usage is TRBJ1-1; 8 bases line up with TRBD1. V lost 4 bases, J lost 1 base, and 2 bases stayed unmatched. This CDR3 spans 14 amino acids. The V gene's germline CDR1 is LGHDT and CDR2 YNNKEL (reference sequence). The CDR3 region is CASSLGTGNTEAFF. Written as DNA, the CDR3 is TGTGCCAGCAGCCTCGGGACAGGGAACACTGAAGCTTTCTTT.

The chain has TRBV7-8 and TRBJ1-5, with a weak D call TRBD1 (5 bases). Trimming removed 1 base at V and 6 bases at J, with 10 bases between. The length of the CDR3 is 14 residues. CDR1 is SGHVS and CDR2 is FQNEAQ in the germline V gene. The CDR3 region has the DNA TGTGCCAGCAGCTTAGACGCAGGGTTTCAGCCCCAGCATTTT. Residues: CASSLDAGFQPQHF.

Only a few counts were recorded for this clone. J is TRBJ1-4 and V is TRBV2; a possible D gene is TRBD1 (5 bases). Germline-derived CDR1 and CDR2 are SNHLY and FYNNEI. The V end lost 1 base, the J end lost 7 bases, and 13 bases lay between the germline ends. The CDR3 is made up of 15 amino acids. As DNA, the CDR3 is TGTGCCAGCAGTGAAGAGGGGTTGTCGGGTGAAAAACTGTTTTTT. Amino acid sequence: CASSEEGLSGEKLFF.